These T cell receptor beta chains were read from a single sample in a study of cytomegalovirus exposure and HLA in healthy donors. The repertoire was sequenced with immunoSEQ multiplex PCR; TCRdb's copy has only in-frame clones and lacks some. The sample holds 150,000 to 200,000 clones; 75% to 90% are singletons and the top ten take about 0.84%. Sequencing was done on a sample of PBMCs. The receptors come from a woman aged 18-35 years in good health and CMV-seronegative. Each CDR3 is given without its conserved first and last residue. Expanded clones get a size class; other rows say once, few or many, or leave the size out.

>TRBV28|TRBJ1-1|12|NA
ASRGGQGETEAF
>TRBV4-2|TRBJ1-4|13|NA
ASSQDWGGREKLF
>TRBV5-6|TRBJ2-1|14|NA
ASSKRLAGFYNEQF
>TRBV7-9|TRBJ1-2|13|NA
ASSLVGGVPMGYT
>TRBV30|TRBJ1-6|16|NA
AWSVWRNMPPDNSPLH
>TRBV9|TRBJ2-7|11|NA
ASSVEEDYEQY
>TRBV28|TRBJ2-3|15|few
ASSQSGLAPITDTQY
>TRBV7-3|TRBJ2-7|13|NA
ASSLSAGSSYEQY
>TRBV28|TRBJ1-2|8|NA
ASRADSSY
>TRBV2|TRBJ1-1|12|NA
ASSLGELSSEAF
>TRBV30|TRBJ1-2|11|NA
AWTGTGSAGYT
>TRBV27|TRBJ2-6|12|NA
ASRTGGGANVLT
>TRBV18|TRBJ2-5|13|once
ASSASTGAGETQY
>TRBV5-6|TRBJ2-1|13|few
ASSRAGGNYNEQF
>TRBV28|TRBJ1-5|16|NA
ASSFTRDSYNSNQPQH
>TRBV7-2|TRBJ2-5|12|NA
ASSPGGGSETQY
>TRBV7-3|TRBJ2-1|13|NA
ASSLGLLRGDEQF
>TRBV30|TRBJ2-3|10|NA
AWADNTDTQY
>TRBV28|TRBJ2-2|12|once
ASVPGQGTGELF
>TRBV18|TRBJ1-5|12|NA
ASSPRTDNQPQH
>TRBV9|TRBJ2-3|13|NA
ASSVEGGGTDTQY
>TRBV7-2|TRBJ2-5|13|NA
ATSPLRGIQETQY
>TRBV21-1|TRBJ2-3|14|NA
ASSPRLADPTDTQY
>TRBV6-1|TRBJ1-3|12|NA
ASLGSDSGNTIY
>TRBV6-5|TRBJ1-1|11|NA
ASRLGADTEAF
>TRBV5-1|TRBJ2-1|13|once
ASSSGLTSYNEQF
>TRBV18|TRBJ1-1|14|once
ASSPQGSGGGTEAF
>TRBV5-1|TRBJ2-5|12|NA
ASTRGLLQETQY
>TRBV19|TRBJ2-2|15|few
ASSTSLAGKNTGELF
>TRBV7-6|TRBJ2-7|12|NA
ASSSGTGIYEQY
>TRBV18|TRBJ2-7|15|NA
ASSPEAGRFSSYEQY
>TRBV7-9|TRBJ2-7|14|NA
ASSPVLAGEGYEQY
>TRBV10-1|TRBJ1-2|11|NA
ASSGAGSYGYT
>TRBV27|TRBJ1-5|14|once
ASTQSGGYSNQPQH
>TRBV5-6|TRBJ2-3|11|NA
ASSAGSLDTQY
>TRBV11-2|TRBJ2-1|14|few
ASSLEVTSAYNEQF
>TRBV5-4|TRBJ2-5|15|NA
ASSLKHSGGARETQY
>TRBV19|TRBJ1-6|12|NA
ASESGTGHSPLH
>TRBV7-9|TRBJ2-7|14|NA
SSSLTPGRERYEQY
>TRBV6-5|TRBJ2-5|11|NA
ASRLAGAETQY
>TRBV5-1|TRBJ1-2|11|NA
ASSRDRGPSYT
>TRBV4-2|TRBJ1-6|12|NA
ASRETGGNSPLH
>TRBV30|NA|11|NA
AWSPGQGYEQY
>TRBV7-2|TRBJ2-7|12|NA
ASSPTSEIHEQY